The rows below give T cell receptor beta chains drawn from one sample of a study of shared T cell receptors in the human thymus. Method: immunoSEQ multiplex PCR; TCRdb's copy keeps in-frame clones and lacks some. The repertoire includes approximately 760,000 clones, 80% to 90% of them detected once, and roughly 0.01% sits in the top ten. The same data also contributed to another study, on human thymus T cells.

Sequenced sample: thymocytes. These receptors originate from a girl less than two years old with a congenital heart defect. CDR3s include the opening cysteine and the closing phenylalanine or tryptophan. D genes are given only for firm matches. The size of a clone is reported for some rows only, either as once, few or many, or as a class for expanded clones.

D gene | J gene | clone size | V gene | CDR3 protein | CDR3 DNA
. | TRBJ1-2 | . | TRBV10-1 | CASTLPYTGGKGKDGYTF | TGCGCCAGCACTCTCCCTTACACGGGCGGGAAGGGGAAGGACGGCTACACCTTC
. | TRBJ2-2 | . | TRBV14 | CASSQDHSVPGACSGELFF | TGTGCCAGCAGCCAAGATCATTCCGTTCCGGGAGCTTGTTCCGGGGAGCTGTTTTTT
. | TRBJ2-2 | . | TRBV7-2 | CASSLVEGAGELFF | TGTGCCAGCAGCTTAGTTGAGGGGGCCGGGGAGCTGTTTTTT
TRBD1 | TRBJ2-4 | once | TRBV7-2 | CASSLAGTAAVIAKNIQYF | TGTGCCAGCAGCTTAGCGGGGACAGCAGCCGTCATAGCCAAAAACATTCAGTACTTC
. | TRBJ1-3 | . | TRBV10-1 | CASSESRGSRGNTIYF | TGCGCCAGCAGTGAGTCGCGGGGGAGCCGAGGAAACACCATATATTTT
. | TRBJ1-1 | . | TRBV27 | CASALQRENTEAFF | TGTGCCAGCGCACTCCAGAGGGAGAACACTGAAGCTTTCTTT
TRBD1 | TRBJ1-2 | . | TRBV12-5 | CASGLIRGTWTFRGIRNYGYTF | TGTGCTAGTGGTTTGATACGCGGGACGTGGACATTCAGGGGGATTCGTAACTATGGCTACACCTTC
TRBD1 | TRBJ1-1 | . | TRBV6-5 | CASRRQGNTEAFF | TGTGCCAGCAGACGACAGGGTAACACTGAAGCTTTCTTT
. | TRBJ2-1 | . | TRBV28 | CASSFEVRQRNNEQFF | TGTGCCAGCAGTTTCGAGGTACGACAGCGAAACAATGAGCAGTTCTTC
. | TRBJ1-2 | . | TRBV2 | CASSRRTRLYLDGYTF | TGTGCCAGCAGTCGGAGGACTAGACTATACCTCGATGGCTACACCTTC
. | TRBJ1-1 | . | TRBV4-3 | CASSQESRDTDDLNTEAFF | TGCGCCAGCAGCCAAGAAAGCCGGGACACCGACGACCTGAACACTGAAGCTTTCTTT
TRBD1 | TRBJ2-7 | . | TRBV14 | CASSPGQGTYEQYF | TGTGCCAGCAGCCCAGGACAGGGGACCTACGAGCAGTACTTC
. | TRBJ2-7 | . | TRBV7-9 | CASSLAVGDKSSYEQYF | TGTGCCAGCAGCTTAGCAGTAGGGGACAAGAGCTCCTACGAGCAGTACTTC
TRBD1 | TRBJ1-5 | . | TRBV18 | CASSPTDRGSNQPQHF | TGTGCCAGCTCACCGACGGACAGGGGGAGCAATCAGCCCCAGCATTTT
. | TRBJ1-6 | . | TRBV2 | CASILATGGYSPLHF | .
. | TRBJ1-6 | . | TRBV7-6 | CASSLSARVANSPLHF | TGTGCCAGCAGCTTATCGGCCAGGGTGGCAAATTCACCCCTCCACTTT
TRBD1 | TRBJ1-5 | . | TRBV28 | CASSKTGDTQPQHF | TGTGCCAGCAGCAAGACAGGGGATACTCAGCCCCAGCATTTT
. | TRBJ1-1 | . | TRBV6-1 | CASTRGDTEAFF | TGTGCCAGCACTCGGGGGGACACTGAAGCTTTCTTT
TRBD2 | TRBJ2-1 | . | TRBV5-1 | CASSFQLAGAPYNEQFF | TGCGCCAGCAGCTTCCAACTAGCGGGGGCTCCCTACAATGAGCAGTTCTTC
. | TRBJ1-1 | . | TRBV11-2 | CASSPPGEVTEAFF | TGTGCCAGCAGCCCGCCGGGAGAGGTCACTGAAGCTTTCTTT
. | TRBJ1-2 | . | TRBV9 | CASSVETGLEGYTF | TGTGCCAGCAGCGTCGAGACTGGGTTGGAAGGCTACACCTTC
TRBD2 | TRBJ2-5 | . | TRBV7-3 | CASSSGTKETQYF | TGTGCCAGCAGCTCCGGGACTAAAGAGACCCAGTACTTC
. | TRBJ2-3 | . | TRBV7-6 | CASSLARSSVGRDTQYF | TGTGCCAGCAGCTTAGCGCGGTCTAGCGTCGGCCGAGATACGCAGTATTTT
TRBD1 | TRBJ2-6 | . | TRBV6-4 | CASSDMPAGGSGANVLTF | TGTGCCAGCAGTGACATGCCGGCAGGGGGCTCTGGGGCCAACGTCCTGACTTTC
. | TRBJ1-2 | . | TRBV5-4 | CASSPAPGGYTF | TGTGCCAGCAGCCCGGCGCCGGGGGGCTACACCTTC
. | TRBJ1-2 | . | TRBV7-9 | CASSSRPGENYGYTF | TGTGCCAGCAGCTCCCGTCCCGGGGAGAACTATGGCTACACCTTC
TRBD1 | TRBJ1-6 | . | TRBV10-2 | CASSVQGGNSPLHF | TGCGCCAGCAGCGTACAGGGGGGTAATTCACCCCTCCACTTT
. | TRBJ2-1 | . | TRBV7-3 | CASSQERVSYNEQFF | TGTGCCAGCAGCCAGGAGCGGGTCTCCTACAATGAGCAGTTCTTC
. | TRBJ2-7 | . | TRBV21-1 | CASSKGPPGVPSLRRDF | TGTGCCAGCAGCAAAGGGCCCCCGGGGGTTCCAAGCCTTAGGAGGGACTTC
. | TRBJ1-2 | . | TRBV7-9 | CASSFFSRLPYTF | TGTGCCAGCAGCTTTTTTTCGAGACTACCCTACACCTTC
TRBD1 | TRBJ1-2 | . | TRBV7-8 | CASSASDRGQDGYTF | TGTGCCAGCAGCGCAAGCGACAGGGGGCAGGATGGCTACACCTTC
TRBD1 | TRBJ1-1 | . | TRBV6-1 | CASRSDREENTEAFF | TGTGCCAGCAGGTCGGACAGGGAAGAGAACACTGAAGCTTTCTTT
TRBD1 | TRBJ2-7 | few | TRBV6-1 | CASIWDRPSYEQYF | TGTGCCAGCATTTGGGACAGACCCTCCTACGAGCAGTACTTC
. | TRBJ1-1 | few | TRBV27 | CASSLRGLNTEAFF | TGTGCCAGCAGTTTGAGGGGGTTGAACACTGAAGCTTTCTTT
TRBD1 | TRBJ1-2 | once | TRBV18 | CASSSLSRDREYWAF | TGTGCCAGCTCATCACTCTCGCGGGACAGAGAATATTGGGCCTTC
. | TRBJ2-7 | . | TRBV5-1 | CASSLGTTLTVYEQYF | TGCGCCAGCAGCTTGGGGACTACCCTCACCGTCTACGAGCAGTACTTC
. | TRBJ2-3 | . | TRBV7-8 | CASSLAPGRTDTQYF | TGTGCCAGCAGCTTAGCCCCAGGTCGTACAGATACGCAGTATTTT
TRBD2 | TRBJ2-1 | few | TRBV11-2 | CASSPGLADYNEQFF | TGTGCCAGCAGCCCAGGACTAGCGGACTACAATGAGCAGTTCTTC
. | TRBJ1-2 | . | TRBV6-5 | CASSYSRQDYGYTF | TGTGCCAGCAGTTACTCGAGACAGGATTATGGCTACACCTTC
. | TRBJ2-7 | . | TRBV5-1 | CASSRIWGPGNEQYF | TGCGCCAGCAGCCGGATTTGGGGGCCCGGGAACGAGCAGTACTTC
TRBD2 | TRBJ2-3 | few | TRBV2 | CASQPLSGGPFTDTQYF | TGTGCCAGCCAACCTCTTAGCGGGGGGCCATTCACAGATACGCAGTATTTT
. | TRBJ2-7 | . | TRBV5-1 | CASSFRQSYEQYF | TGCGCCAGCAGCTTCCGACAGTCCTACGAGCAGTACTTC
TRBD1 | TRBJ2-7 | . | TRBV5-5 | CASSPRDRGPYEQYF | TGTGCCAGCAGCCCTCGGGACAGGGGCCCCTACGAGCAGTACTTC
TRBD2 | TRBJ2-5 | few | TRBV30 | CAWVTKRGVETQYF | TGTGCCTGGGTCACTAAGCGGGGGGTTGAGACCCAGTACTTC
TRBD1 | TRBJ1-2 | . | TRBV27 | CASLPRGGANYGYTF | TGTGCCAGCCTTCCCCGAGGGGGCGCAAACTATGGCTACACCTTC
TRBD1 | TRBJ2-1 | . | TRBV6-4 | CASSKTGPNEQFF | TGTGCCAGCAGCAAGACAGGGCCCAATGAGCAGTTCTTC
. | TRBJ1-3 | few | TRBV7-8 | CASSPGTSGNTIYF | TGTGCCAGCAGCCCCGGGACATCTGGAAACACCATATATTTT
. | TRBJ1-5 | few | TRBV6-1 | CASIDDKNQPQHF | TGTGCCAGCATAGATGACAAAAATCAGCCCCAGCATTTT
TRBD1 | TRBJ1-3 | . | TRBV27 | CASRLTGNSGNTIYF | TGTGCCAGCAGGCTGACAGGGAACTCTGGAAACACCATATATTTT